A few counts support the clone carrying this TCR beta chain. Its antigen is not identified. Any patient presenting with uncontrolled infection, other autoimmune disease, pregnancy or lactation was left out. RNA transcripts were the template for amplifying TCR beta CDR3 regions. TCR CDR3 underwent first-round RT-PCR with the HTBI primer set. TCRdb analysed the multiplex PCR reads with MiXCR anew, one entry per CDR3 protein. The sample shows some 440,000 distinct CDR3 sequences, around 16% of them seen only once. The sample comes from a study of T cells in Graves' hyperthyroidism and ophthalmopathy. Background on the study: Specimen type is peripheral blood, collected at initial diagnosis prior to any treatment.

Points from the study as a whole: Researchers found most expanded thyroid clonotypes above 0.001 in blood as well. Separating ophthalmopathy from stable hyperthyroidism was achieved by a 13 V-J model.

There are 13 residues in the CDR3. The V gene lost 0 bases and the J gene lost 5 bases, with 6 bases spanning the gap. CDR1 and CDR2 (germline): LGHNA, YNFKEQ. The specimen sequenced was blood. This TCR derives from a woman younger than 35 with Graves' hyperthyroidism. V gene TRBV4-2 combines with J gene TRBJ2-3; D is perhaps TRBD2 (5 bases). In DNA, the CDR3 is TGTGCCAGCAGCCAAGATCGGGAAGATACGCAGTATTTT. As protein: CASSQDREDTQYF.